A selection of T cell receptor beta chains follows, all from one sample in a study of a mutant IDH1 vaccine in newly diagnosed glioma. Profiled with immunoSEQ multiplex PCR; TCRdb holds only in-frame clones, not every one. The table shows tens of thousands of clones, with more than 70% occurring only once. Their antigens remain unidentified. Sample: PBMCs, taken from a glioma patient whose treatment included an IDH1 peptide vaccine. These receptors were taken from a woman between 45 and 65 years old with glioma. Both conserved end residues are part of each CDR3. D genes are given only for firm matches. Size tells how often a clone was seen (once, few, many) or the class of an expanded clone, and some rows leave it out.

>TRBV4-1|NA|NA|TRBJ2-3
CASSQEFMSAPSTDTQYF
TGCGCCAGCAGCCAAGAGTTTATGAGCGCCCCTAGCACAGATACGCAGTATTTT
>TRBV7-8|TRBD2|NA|TRBJ2-4
CASSPRTSGSVNIQYF
TGTGCCAGCAGCCCGAGGACTAGCGGGAGTGTGAACATTCAGTACTTC
>TRBV6-4|TRBD1|once|TRBJ2-1
CASSPDRTSYNEQFF
TGTGCCAGCAGTCCGGACAGGACCTCCTACAATGAGCAGTTCTTC
>TRBV4-1|TRBD2|NA|TRBJ2-7
CASSQGLAEPGEQYF
TGCGCCAGCAGCCAGGGACTAGCAGAACCTGGGGAGCAGTACTTC
>TRBV5-1|TRBD2|once|TRBJ2-7
CASSWTTSGGSYEQYF
TGCGCCAGCAGCTGGACGACTAGCGGGGGATCCTACGAGCAGTACTTC
>TRBV15|TRBD2|NA|TRBJ2-3
CATSREAGGPDTQYF
TGTGCCACCAGCAGAGAAGCGGGAGGGCCAGATACGCAGTATTTT
>TRBV10-1|TRBD2|NA|TRBJ2-1
CASSQGTSGRRGNEQFF
TGCGCCAGCAGCCAGGGGACTAGCGGGAGGAGGGGCAATGAGCAGTTCTTC
>TRBV7-2|NA|NA|TRBJ2-7
CASSLGVGGSYEQYF
TGTGCCAGCAGCTTAGGAGTCGGCGGGTCCTACGAGCAGTACTTC
>TRBV10-3|TRBD2|NA|TRBJ2-1
CAINERGGNEQFF
TGTGCCATCAATGAGCGGGGAGGCAATGAGCAGTTCTTC
>TRBV29-1|NA|NA|TRBJ1-4
CSVGVGEKLFF
TGCAGCGTTGGGGTCGGGGAAAAACTGTTTTTT
>TRBV19|TRBD2|NA|TRBJ2-7
CASSIDGGAGEQYF
TGTGCCAGTAGTATAGACGGGGGGGCCGGCGAGCAGTACTTC
>TRBV6-6|NA|NA|TRBJ1-5
CASSYLAVGNQPQHF
TGTGCCAGCAGTTACTTGGCCGTGGGCAATCAGCCCCAGCATTTT
>TRBV7-9|NA|NA|TRBJ2-7
CASSLASSPREQYF
TGTGCCAGCAGCTTAGCCTCCAGTCCTAGGGAGCAGTACTTC
>TRBV9|NA|NA|TRBJ1-1
CASSPSQARNTEAFF
TGTGCCAGCAGCCCGTCGCAGGCCCGGAACACTGAAGCTTTCTTT
>TRBV5-1|TRBD1|NA|TRBJ2-7
CASSSRQGGEQYF
TGCGCCAGCAGCTCAAGACAGGGCGGCGAGCAGTACTTC
>TRBV9|NA|NA|TRBJ2-1
CASSTRSINYNEQFF
TGTGCCAGCAGCACGCGGAGTATCAACTACAATGAGCAGTTCTTC
>TRBV27|TRBD1|NA|TRBJ2-4
CASSLSVGGQYGIQYF
TGTGCCAGCAGTTTATCGGTTGGGGGACAGTATGGCATTCAGTACTTC
>TRBV28|NA|NA|TRBJ2-5
CASSLWNPGQGHETQYF
TGTGCCAGCAGTTTATGGAACCCGGGCCAGGGCCACGAGACCCAGTACTTC
>TRBV5-1|NA|NA|TRBJ2-3
CASSDPTDTQYF
TGCGCCAGCAGCGACCCCACAGATACGCAGTATTTT